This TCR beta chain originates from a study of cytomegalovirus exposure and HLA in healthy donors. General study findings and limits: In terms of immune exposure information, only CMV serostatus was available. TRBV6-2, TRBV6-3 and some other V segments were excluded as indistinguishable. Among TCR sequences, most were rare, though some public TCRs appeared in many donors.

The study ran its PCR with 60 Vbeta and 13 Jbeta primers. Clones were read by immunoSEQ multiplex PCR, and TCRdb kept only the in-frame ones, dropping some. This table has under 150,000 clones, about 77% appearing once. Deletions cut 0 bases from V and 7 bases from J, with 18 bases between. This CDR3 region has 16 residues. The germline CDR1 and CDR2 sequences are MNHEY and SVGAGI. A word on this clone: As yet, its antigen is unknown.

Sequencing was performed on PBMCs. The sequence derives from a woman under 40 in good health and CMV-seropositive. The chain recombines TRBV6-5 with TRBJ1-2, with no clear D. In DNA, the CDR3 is TGTGCCAGCAGTTACTCGACAAGGGTCGGAGGTGTTGGCTACACCTTC. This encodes CASSYSTRVGGVGYTF.